The T cell receptor (beta chain) under discussion was sequenced for a study of TIL therapy for anti-PD-1-resistant metastatic lung cancer. On the study more broadly: Median tumor PD-L1 proportion score was roughly 6%. Most patients had lung adenocarcinoma; a few tumors were EGFR-mutant, two ALK-rearranged; half smoked currently or formerly. By whole-exome sequencing, median non-synonymous tumor mutation burden was roughly 1.4 mutations per megabase.

The libraries were made with immunoSEQ v3. Libraries were sequenced to 2 million to 2.5 million read pairs (survey) or roughly 4.5-6.5 million (deep). TCRdb's copy holds only in-frame clones and misses some; the assay was immunoSEQ multiplex PCR. The data show about 47,000 clones, 70% to 90% seen once. Germline CDR1 reads MNHEY; CDR2 reads SMNVEV (reference sequence). The CDR3 totals 16 residues. V shed 4 bases, J shed 2 bases, and the junction held 7 bases outside the gene matches. Time point denoted: pre-treatment sample, taken before nivolumab and TIL therapy. This receptor was identified in a person between 25 and 80 years old with non-small cell lung cancer. This chain connects TRBV27 to TRBJ2-1; 8 bases line up with TRBD2. This material consisted of blood, taken at baseline. The CDR3 reads CASSSGTSLTYNEQFF. Written as DNA, the CDR3 is TGTGCCAGCAGTTCCGGGACTAGTCTTACCTACAATGAGCAGTTCTTC.